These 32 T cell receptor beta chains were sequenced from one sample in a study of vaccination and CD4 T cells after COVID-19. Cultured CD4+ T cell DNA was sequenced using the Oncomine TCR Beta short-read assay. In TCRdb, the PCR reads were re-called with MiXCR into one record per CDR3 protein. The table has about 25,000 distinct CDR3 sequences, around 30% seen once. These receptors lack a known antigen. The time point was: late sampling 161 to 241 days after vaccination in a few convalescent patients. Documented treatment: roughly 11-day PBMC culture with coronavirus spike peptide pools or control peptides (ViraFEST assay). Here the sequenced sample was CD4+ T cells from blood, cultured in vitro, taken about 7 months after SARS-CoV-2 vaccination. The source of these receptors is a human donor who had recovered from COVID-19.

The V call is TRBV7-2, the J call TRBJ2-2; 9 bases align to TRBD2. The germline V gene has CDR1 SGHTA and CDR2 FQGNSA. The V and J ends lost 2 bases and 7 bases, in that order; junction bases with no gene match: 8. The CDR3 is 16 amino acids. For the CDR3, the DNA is TGTGCCAGCAGCTTAAGGGCTAGCGGGACGAGCGGGGAGCTGTTTTTT. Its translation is CASSLRASGTSGELFF.

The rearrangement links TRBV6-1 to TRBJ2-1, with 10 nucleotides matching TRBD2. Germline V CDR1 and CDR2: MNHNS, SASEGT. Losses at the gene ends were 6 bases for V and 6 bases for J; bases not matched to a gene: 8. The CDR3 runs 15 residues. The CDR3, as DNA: TGTGCCAGCAGCCCAGACTTAGCGGGAGGCAATGAGCAGTTCTTC. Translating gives CASSPDLAGGNEQFF.

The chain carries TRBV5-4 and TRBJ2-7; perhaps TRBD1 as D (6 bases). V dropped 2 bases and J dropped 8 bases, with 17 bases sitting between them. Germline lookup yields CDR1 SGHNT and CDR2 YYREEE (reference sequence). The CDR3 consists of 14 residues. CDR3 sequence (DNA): TGTGCCAGCAGCTTCCGGGACACCTACCCTCAGCAGTACTTC. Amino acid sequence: CASSFRDTYPQQYF. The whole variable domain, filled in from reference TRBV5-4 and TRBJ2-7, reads ETGVTQSPTHLIKTRGQQVTLRCSSQSGHNTVSWYQQALGQGPQFIFQYYREEENGRGNFPPRFSGLQFPNYSSELNVNALELDDSALYLCASSFRDTYPQQYFGPGTRLTVT.

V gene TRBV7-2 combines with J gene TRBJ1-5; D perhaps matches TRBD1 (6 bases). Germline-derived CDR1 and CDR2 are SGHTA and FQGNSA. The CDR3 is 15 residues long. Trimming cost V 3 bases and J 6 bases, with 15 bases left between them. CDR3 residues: CASSLVGGRAQPQHF. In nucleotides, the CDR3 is TGTGCCAGCAGCTTGGTTGGGGGGCGAGCTCAGCCCCAGCATTTT. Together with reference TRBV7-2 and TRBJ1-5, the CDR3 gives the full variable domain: GAGVSQSPSNKVTEKGKDVELRCDPISGHTALYWYRQSLGQGLEFLIYFQGNSAPDKSGLPSDRFSAERTGGSVSTLTIQRTQQEDSAVYLCASSLVGGRAQPQHFGDGTRLSIL.

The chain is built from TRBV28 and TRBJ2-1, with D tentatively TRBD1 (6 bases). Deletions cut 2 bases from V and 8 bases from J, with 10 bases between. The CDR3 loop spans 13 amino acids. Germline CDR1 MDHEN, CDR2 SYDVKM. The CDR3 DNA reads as TGTGCCAGCAGTTTACCCGCAGGGGATGAGCAGTTCTTC. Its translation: CASSLPAGDEQFF.

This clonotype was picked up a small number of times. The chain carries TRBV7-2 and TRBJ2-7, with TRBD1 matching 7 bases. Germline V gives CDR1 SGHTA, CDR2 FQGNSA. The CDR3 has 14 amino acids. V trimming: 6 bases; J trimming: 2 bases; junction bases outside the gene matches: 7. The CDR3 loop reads CASSGTAYPYEQYF. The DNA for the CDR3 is TGTGCCAGCAGTGGGACAGCTTACCCCTACGAGCAGTACTTC.

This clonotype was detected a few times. The CDR3 DNA follows: TGTGCCAGCAGCTTAACGGGATGGGAGACCCAGTACTTC. It encodes CASSLTGWETQYF. The genes are TRBV7-3 and TRBJ2-5; D ambiguous. Trimming took 0 bases from V and 5 from J, leaving 7 bases between them. CDR3 length equals 13 residues. Germline CDR1 is SGHTA and CDR2 is FQGTGA.

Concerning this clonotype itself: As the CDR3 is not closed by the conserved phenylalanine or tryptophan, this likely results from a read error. CDR3 in amino acids: CSASAPSTGRTEAFL. CDR3 bases: TGCAGTGCCTCCGCCCCATCCACAGGGCGCACTGAAGCTTTCCTT. This chain connects TRBV20-1 to TRBJ1-1; TRBD1 is a possible D gene (6 bases). Germline CDR1 reads DFQATT; CDR2 reads SNEGSKA (reference sequence). This CDR3 has 15 residues. V was shortened by 6 bases and J by 4 bases, with 21 bases between the two germline ends.

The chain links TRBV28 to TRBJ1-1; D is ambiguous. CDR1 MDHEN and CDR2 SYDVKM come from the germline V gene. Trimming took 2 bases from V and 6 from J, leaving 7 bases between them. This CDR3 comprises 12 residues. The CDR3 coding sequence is TGTGCCAGCAGTTTACAGGAGTCTGAAGCTTTCTTT. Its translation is CASSLQESEAFF.

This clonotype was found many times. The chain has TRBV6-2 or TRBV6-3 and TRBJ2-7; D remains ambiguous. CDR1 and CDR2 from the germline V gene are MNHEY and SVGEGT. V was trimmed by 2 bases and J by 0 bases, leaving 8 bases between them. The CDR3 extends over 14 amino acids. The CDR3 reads CASSYRATSYEQYF. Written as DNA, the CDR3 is TGTGCCAGCAGTTACCGTGCCACCTCCTACGAGCAGTACTTC.

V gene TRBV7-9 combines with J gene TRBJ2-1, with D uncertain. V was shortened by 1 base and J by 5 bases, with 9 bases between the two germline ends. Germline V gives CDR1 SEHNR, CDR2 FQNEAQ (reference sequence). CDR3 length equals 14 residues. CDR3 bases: TGTGCCAGCAGCTTAGAGGGTTCGGACAATGAGCAGTTCTTC. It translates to CASSLEGSDNEQFF.

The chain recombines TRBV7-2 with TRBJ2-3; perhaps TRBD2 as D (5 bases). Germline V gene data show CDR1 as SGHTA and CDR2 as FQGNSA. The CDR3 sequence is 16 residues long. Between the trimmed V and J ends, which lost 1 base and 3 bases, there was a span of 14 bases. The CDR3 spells CASSLGLKRLTDTQYF. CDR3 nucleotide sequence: TGTGCCAGCAGCTTAGGATTAAAGCGGCTTACAGATACGCAGTATTTT.

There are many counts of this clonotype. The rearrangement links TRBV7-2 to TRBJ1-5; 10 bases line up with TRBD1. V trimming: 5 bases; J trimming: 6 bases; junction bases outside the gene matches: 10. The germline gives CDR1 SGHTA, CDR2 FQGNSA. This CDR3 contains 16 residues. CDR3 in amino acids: CASSPRDRGWGQPQHF. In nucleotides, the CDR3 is TGTGCCAGCAGCCCAAGGGACAGGGGATGGGGTCAGCCCCAGCATTTT.

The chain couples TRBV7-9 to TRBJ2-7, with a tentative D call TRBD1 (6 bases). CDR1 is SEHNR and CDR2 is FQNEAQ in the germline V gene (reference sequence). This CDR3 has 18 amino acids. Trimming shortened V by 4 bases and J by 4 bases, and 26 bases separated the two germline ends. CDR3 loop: CASSYTFTLRGSGYEQYF. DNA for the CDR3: TGTGCCAGCAGCTACACCTTTACCCTCAGGGGTTCTGGGTACGAGCAGTACTTC.

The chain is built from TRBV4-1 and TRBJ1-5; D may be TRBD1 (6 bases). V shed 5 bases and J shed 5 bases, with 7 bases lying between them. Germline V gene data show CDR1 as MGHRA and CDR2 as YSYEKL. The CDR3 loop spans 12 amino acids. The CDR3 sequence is CASSRGDQPQHF. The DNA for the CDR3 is TGCGCCAGCAGCAGGGGGGATCAGCCCCAGCATTTT.

The CDR3 reads CSARASGSSFDEQFF. CDR3 DNA sequence: TGCAGTGCTAGAGCAAGCGGGAGTTCATTCGATGAGCAGTTCTTC. V usage is TRBV20-1 and J usage is TRBJ2-1, with TRBD2 matching over 8 bases. CDR3 size: 15 residues. CDR1 and CDR2 (germline): DFQATT, SNEGSKA (reference sequence). Trimming took 1 base from V and 8 from J; bases not matched to a gene: 10.

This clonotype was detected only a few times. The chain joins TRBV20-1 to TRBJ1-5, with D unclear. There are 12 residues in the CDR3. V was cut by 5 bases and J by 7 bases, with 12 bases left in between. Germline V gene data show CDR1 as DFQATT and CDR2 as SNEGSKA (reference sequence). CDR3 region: CSAAGEGQPQHF. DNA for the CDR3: TGCAGTGCTGCGGGTGAGGGCCAGCCCCAGCATTTT.

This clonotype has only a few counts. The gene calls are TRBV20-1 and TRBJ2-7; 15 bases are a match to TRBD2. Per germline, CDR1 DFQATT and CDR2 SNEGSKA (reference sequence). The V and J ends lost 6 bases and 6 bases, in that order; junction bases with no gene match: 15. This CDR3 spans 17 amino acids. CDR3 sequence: CSANQEGLAGGLGEQYF. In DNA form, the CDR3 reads TGCAGTGCAAACCAAGAGGGACTAGCGGGAGGACTGGGCGAGCAGTACTTC.

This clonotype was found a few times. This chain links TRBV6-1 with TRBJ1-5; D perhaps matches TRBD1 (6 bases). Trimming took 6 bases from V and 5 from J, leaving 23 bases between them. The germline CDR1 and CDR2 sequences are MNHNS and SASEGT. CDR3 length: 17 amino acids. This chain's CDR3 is CASRAPGAGGRDQPQHF. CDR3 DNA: TGTGCCAGCAGAGCTCCGGGGGCTGGGGGACGGGATCAGCCCCAGCATTTT.

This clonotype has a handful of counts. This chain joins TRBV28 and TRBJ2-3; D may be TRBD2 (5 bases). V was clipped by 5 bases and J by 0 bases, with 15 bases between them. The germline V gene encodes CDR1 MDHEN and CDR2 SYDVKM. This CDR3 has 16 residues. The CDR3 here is CASSPPWSGSTDTQYF. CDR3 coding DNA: TGTGCCAGCAGTCCCCCTTGGAGCGGAAGCACAGATACGCAGTATTTT.

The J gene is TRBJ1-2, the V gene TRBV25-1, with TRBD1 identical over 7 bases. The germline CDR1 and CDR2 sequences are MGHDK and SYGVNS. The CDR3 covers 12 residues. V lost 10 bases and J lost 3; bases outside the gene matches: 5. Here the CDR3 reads CATRQGDYGYTF. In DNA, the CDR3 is TGTGCCACCCGACAGGGTGACTATGGCTACACCTTC.

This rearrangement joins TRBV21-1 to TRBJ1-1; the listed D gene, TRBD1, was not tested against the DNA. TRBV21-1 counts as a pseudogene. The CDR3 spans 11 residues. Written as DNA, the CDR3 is TGTGCCAGCAGCAAAGACAGGGGAGCTTTCTTT. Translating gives CASSKDRGAFF.

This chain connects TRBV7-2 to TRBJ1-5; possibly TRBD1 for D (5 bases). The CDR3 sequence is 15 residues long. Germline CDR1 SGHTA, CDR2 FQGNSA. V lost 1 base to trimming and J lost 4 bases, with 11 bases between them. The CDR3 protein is CASSLGGVGNQPQHF. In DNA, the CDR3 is TGTGCCAGCAGCTTAGGGGGGGTGGGAAATCAGCCCCAGCATTTT.

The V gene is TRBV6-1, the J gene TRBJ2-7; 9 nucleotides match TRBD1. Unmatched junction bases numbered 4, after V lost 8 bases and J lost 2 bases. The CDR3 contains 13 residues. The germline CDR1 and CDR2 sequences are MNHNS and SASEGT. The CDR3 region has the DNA TGTGCCAGCCGGGGACAGGGAACCTACGAGCAGTACTTC. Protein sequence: CASRGQGTYEQYF.

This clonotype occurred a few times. The CDR3 DNA follows: TGTGCCAGCAGCCCCAGCGGGACAGGGGGATCAGAGACCCAGTACTTC. Protein product: CASSPSGTGGSETQYF. The chain employs TRBV7-9 and TRBJ2-5; 11 bases fit TRBD1. The CDR3 length is 16 residues. The V gene end was trimmed by 5 bases and the J gene end by 4 bases; junction bases not matched to a gene: 9. Germline loops: CDR1 SEHNR, CDR2 FQNEAQ (reference sequence).

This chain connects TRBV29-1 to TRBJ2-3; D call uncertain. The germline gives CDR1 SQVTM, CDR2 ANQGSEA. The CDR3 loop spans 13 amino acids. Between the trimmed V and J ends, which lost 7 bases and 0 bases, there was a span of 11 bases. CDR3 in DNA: TGCAGCGGCACACAGATTAGCACAGATACGCAGTATTTT. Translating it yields CSGTQISTDTQYF.

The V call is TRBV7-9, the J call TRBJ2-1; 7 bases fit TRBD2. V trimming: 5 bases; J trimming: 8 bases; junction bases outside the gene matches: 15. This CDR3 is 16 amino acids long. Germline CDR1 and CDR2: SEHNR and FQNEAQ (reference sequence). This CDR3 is CASSPGVAGKPDEQFF. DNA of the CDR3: TGTGCCAGCAGCCCAGGAGTAGCGGGCAAACCCGATGAGCAGTTCTTC. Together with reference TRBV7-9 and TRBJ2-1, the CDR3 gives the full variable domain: DTGVSQNPRHKITKRGQNVTFRCDPISEHNRLYWYRQTLGQGPEFLTYFQNEAQLEKSRLLSDRFSAERPKGSFSTLEIQRTEQGDSAMYLCASSPGVAGKPDEQFFGPGTRLTVL.

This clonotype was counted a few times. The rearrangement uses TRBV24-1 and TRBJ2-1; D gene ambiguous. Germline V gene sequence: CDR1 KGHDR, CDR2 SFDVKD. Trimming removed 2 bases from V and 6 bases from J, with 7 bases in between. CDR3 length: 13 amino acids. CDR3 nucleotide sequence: TGTGCCACCAGTGATTCGGACCTCAATGAGCAGTTCTTC. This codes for CATSDSDLNEQFF.

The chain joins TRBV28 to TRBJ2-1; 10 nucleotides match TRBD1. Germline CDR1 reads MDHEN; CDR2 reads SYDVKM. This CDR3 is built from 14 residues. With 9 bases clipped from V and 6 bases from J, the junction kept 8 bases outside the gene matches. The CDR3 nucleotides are TGTGCCAGTGGCTCCCGGGACAGGGGCAATGAGCAGTTCTTC. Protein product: CASGSRDRGNEQFF.

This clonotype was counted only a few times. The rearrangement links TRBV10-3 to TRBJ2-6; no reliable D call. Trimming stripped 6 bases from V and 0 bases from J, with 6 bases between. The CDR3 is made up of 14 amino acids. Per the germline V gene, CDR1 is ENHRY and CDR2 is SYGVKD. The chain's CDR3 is CAISPSSGANVLTF. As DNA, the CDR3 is TGTGCCATCAGCCCCAGCTCTGGGGCCAACGTCCTGACTTTC.

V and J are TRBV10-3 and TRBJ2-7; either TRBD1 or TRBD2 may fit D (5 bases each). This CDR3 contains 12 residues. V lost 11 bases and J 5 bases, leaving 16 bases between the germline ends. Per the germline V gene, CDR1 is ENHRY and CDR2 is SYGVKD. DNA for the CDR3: TGTGCCTCGACCGGGACCGTGGACGAGCAGTACTTC. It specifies CASTGTVDEQYF.

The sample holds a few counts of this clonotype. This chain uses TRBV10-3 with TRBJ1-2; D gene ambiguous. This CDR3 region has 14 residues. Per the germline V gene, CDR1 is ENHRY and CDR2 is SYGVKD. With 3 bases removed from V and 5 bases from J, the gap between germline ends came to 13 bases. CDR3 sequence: CAISESSGRYGYTF. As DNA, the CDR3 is TGTGCCATCAGTGAATCGTCTGGGCGGTATGGCTACACCTTC.